These 21 T cell receptor beta chains originate from one sample sequenced in a study of shared clonotypes between healthy human individuals. This table comes from immunoSEQ multiplex PCR, and its TCRdb copy is limited to in-frame clones, with some not included. This sample yields approximately 2.5 million clones, of which approximately 93% are seen a single time; 0.36% belongs to the top ten. The sample consisted of naive CD4+ T cells from PBMCs. The subset was: CD45RA+ positively selected. Receptors were obtained from a man aged 18 to 35 in good health. Some clones in this sample may be carry-over from other donors' samples.

As concerns this clone: Different DNA sequences within this sample yield the same CDR3. J is TRBJ1-2 and V is TRBV7-9, with 7 bases lining up with TRBD1. Germline CDR1 SEHNR, CDR2 FQNEAQ (reference sequence). CDR3 length: 13 amino acids. V lost 1 base and J lost 8; bases outside the gene matches: 4. The CDR3 nucleotides are TGTGCCAGCAGCTTAGACTCAGGGGGAGGCTACACCTTC. Translating gives CASSLDSGGGYTF.

The rearrangement joins TRBV19 to TRBJ2-3, with D possibly being TRBD1 (5 bases). The ends were cut back, 5 bases at V and 3 bases at J, with 9 bases in the middle. The CDR3 extends over 13 amino acids. Germline lookup yields CDR1 LNHDA and CDR2 SQIVND (reference sequence). CDR3 residues: CASSAPGTDTQYF. The DNA of the CDR3 is TGTGCCAGTAGTGCCCCAGGGACAGATACGCAGTATTTT.

This clone appeared a single time. The chain employs TRBV29-1 and TRBJ2-5, with TRBD2 matching over 14 bases. The J segment lost 1 base and the V segment lost 6 bases, leaving 1 base of the junction unmatched. The CDR3 contains 14 residues. From germline, CDR1 is SQVTM and CDR2 ANQGSEA. The CDR3 here is CSVGLAGAQETQYF. CDR3 nucleotides: TGCAGCGTGGGACTAGCGGGAGCCCAAGAGACCCAGTACTTC.

The chain links TRBV14 to TRBJ2-1; D may be TRBD1 (6 bases). The ends were cut back, 1 base at V and 5 bases at J, with 12 bases in the middle. The germline gives CDR1 SGHDN, CDR2 FVKESK. The CDR3 spans 15 residues. This CDR3 reads CASSQGTARDNEQFF. CDR3 nucleotide sequence: TGTGCCAGCAGCCAAGGGACAGCTAGGGACAATGAGCAGTTCTTC.

J is TRBJ2-2 and V is TRBV11-2; weak D call: TRBD1 (6 bases). Per germline, CDR1 SGHAT and CDR2 FQNNGV. V lost 5 bases, J lost 6 bases, and 16 bases lay in between. The CDR3 loop spans 15 amino acids. DNA of the CDR3: TGTGCCAGCAGCGGTCAGGGGCGCTTACCCGGGGAGCTGTTTTTT. Translating gives CASSGQGRLPGELFF. The whole variable domain, remainder taken from reference TRBV11-2 and TRBJ2-2, is EAGVAQSPRYKIIEKRQSVAFWCNPISGHATLYWYQQILGQGPKLLIQFQNNGVVDDSQLPKDRFSAERLKGVDSTLKIQPAKLEDSAVYLCASSGQGRLPGELFFGEGSRLTVL.

The chain couples TRBV6-5 to TRBJ2-1; 9 bases are a match to TRBD2. After removal of 8 bases from V and 4 bases from J, the junction contained 3 bases not matched to a gene. Germline loops: CDR1 MNHEY, CDR2 SVGAGI. This CDR3 comprises 13 residues. CDR3 sequence reads: CASRREGYNEQFF. CDR3 nucleotide sequence: TGTGCCAGCCGGCGGGAGGGATACAATGAGCAGTTCTTC.

For the CDR3, the DNA is TGCGCCAGCAGCTTGAACGGGGTGGTCGCAGATACGCAGTATTTT. Translated, it gives CASSLNGVVADTQYF. The chain is built from TRBV5-1 and TRBJ2-3, with D perhaps matching TRBD2 (5 bases). From germline, CDR1 is SGHRS and CDR2 YFSETQ. V lost 1 base and J 4 bases, leaving 13 bases between the germline ends. The CDR3 extends over 15 amino acids. The complete variable domain, with remaining parts taken from reference TRBV5-1 and TRBJ2-3, reads KAGVTQTPRYLIKTRGQQVTLSCSPISGHRSVSWYQQTPGQGLQFLFEYFSETQRNKGNFPGRFSGRQFSNSRSEMNVSTLELGDSALYLCASSLNGVVADTQYFGPGTRLTVL.

The chain uses TRBV19 and TRBJ2-1, with 13 positions matching TRBD2. CDR1 is LNHDA, CDR2 SQIVND, per germline (reference sequence). The trim removed 4 bases at V and 0 bases at J, leaving 9 bases unmatched. The CDR3 covers 19 residues. CDR3 loop: CASSTAGLAGFFSYNEQFF. CDR3 bases: TGTGCCAGTAGTACCGCGGGACTAGCGGGATTTTTCTCCTACAATGAGCAGTTCTTC.

The chain employs TRBV11-2 and TRBJ2-7; maybe TRBD1 (6 bases). This CDR3 has 13 amino acids. CDR1 is SGHAT, CDR2 FQNNGV, per germline. V was clipped by 1 base and J by 13 bases, with 17 bases between them. The CDR3, as DNA: TGTGCCAGCAGCTTAGTAGGGGGAAACAGGGCCTACTTC. Amino acid sequence: CASSLVGGNRAYF.

The J gene is TRBJ2-3, the V gene TRBV30; D gene uncertain. Trimming removed 5 bases from V and 2 bases from J, with 5 bases in between. The CDR3 is made up of 11 amino acids. Germline CDR1 GTSNPN, CDR2 SVGIG (reference sequence). The CDR3 is CAWGNTDTQYF. The CDR3 DNA is TGTGCCTGGGGGAACACAGATACGCAGTATTTT.

J is TRBJ2-7 and V is TRBV5-5; no reliable D call. This CDR3 contains 14 residues. V lost 4 bases and J lost 0, with 11 bases in between. The germline CDR1 and CDR2 sequences are SGHKS and YYEKEE (reference sequence). CDR3 DNA sequence: TGTGCCAGCAGCCCAGAGGCCCACTCCTACGAGCAGTACTTC. It encodes CASSPEAHSYEQYF.

V is TRBV28 and J is TRBJ1-2; D is unclear. Between the trimmed V and J ends, which lost 3 bases and 6 bases, there was a span of 8 bases. This CDR3 has 12 amino acids. CDR1 MDHEN and CDR2 SYDVKM come from the germline V gene. The CDR3 coding sequence is TGTGCCAGCAGTTTTCTGCCGGATGGCTACACCTTC. Translated: CASSFLPDGYTF.

The CDR3 region is CASRDYSGNTIYF. CDR3 nucleotide sequence: TGTGCCAGCAGGGACTACTCTGGAAACACCATATATTTT. The V and J genes are TRBV2 and TRBJ1-3; no definite D call. The CDR3 extends over 13 amino acids. Germline V lookup: CDR1 SNHLY, CDR2 FYNNEI. Trimming stripped 6 bases from V and 0 bases from J, with 6 bases between.

The genes are TRBV21-1 and TRBJ2-3; the listed D gene, TRBD1, was not tested against the DNA. TRBV21-1 is marked as a pseudogene. The CDR3 length is 15 residues. CDR3 bases: TGTGCCAGCAGCAAGCCAGGCCCCTTGGCAGATACGCAGTATTTT. Translating gives CASSKPGPLADTQYF.

This CDR3 is CASRPGGGGNTEAFF. CDR3 bases: TGTGCCAGCAGGCCTGGGGGAGGCGGGAACACTGAAGCTTTCTTT. The chain couples TRBV6-6 to TRBJ1-1, with D perhaps matching TRBD1 (5 bases). This CDR3 region has 15 residues. Germline V lookup: CDR1 MNHNY, CDR2 SVGAGI (reference sequence). Trimming took 6 bases from V and 1 from J, leaving 15 bases between them.

There are a few counts of this clone. Other DNA sequences within the sample encode an identical CDR3. The chain employs TRBV18 and TRBJ1-1; possibly TRBD1 for D (5 bases). Germline-derived CDR1 and CDR2 are KGHSH and LQKENI. Deletions cut 0 bases from V and 5 bases from J, with 7 bases between. The CDR3 loop spans 13 amino acids. CDR3 coding DNA: TGTGCCAGCTCACCACCGGGGGGAACTGAAGCTTTCTTT. It yields the protein CASSPPGGTEAFF.

V is TRBV27 and J is TRBJ2-3, with TRBD2 identical over 11 bases. This CDR3 has 17 residues. V trimming: 4 bases; J trimming: 0 bases; junction bases outside the gene matches: 6. Per the germline V gene, CDR1 is MNHEY and CDR2 is SMNVEV (reference sequence). The CDR3 loop reads CASSSGTSGVSTDTQYF. DNA for the CDR3: TGTGCCAGCAGTTCAGGGACTAGCGGAGTTAGCACAGATACGCAGTATTTT.

This chain links TRBV14 with TRBJ2-1; 12 positions agree with TRBD2. CDR1 SGHDN and CDR2 FVKESK come from the germline V gene. J was trimmed by 4 bases and V by 8 bases; bases with no gene match: 6. CDR3 length equals 15 residues. This CDR3 reads CASGQTSGGYNEQFF. As DNA, the CDR3 is TGTGCCAGCGGTCAGACTAGCGGGGGTTACAATGAGCAGTTCTTC.

V usage is TRBV6-5 and J usage is TRBJ1-1, with 9 bases identical to TRBD1. The V gene's germline CDR1 is MNHEY and CDR2 SVGAGI. This CDR3 region has 14 residues. With V trimmed by 5 bases and J by 5 bases, 6 bases remained unmatched. The CDR3 bases are TGTGCCAGCAGTGCCGACAGGGGGAGGACTGAAGCTTTCTTT. Amino acid sequence: CASSADRGRTEAFF.

The chain carries TRBV29-1 and TRBJ2-1, with D perhaps assigned TRBD1 or TRBD2 (5 bases each). In germline, CDR1 is SQVTM, CDR2 ANQGSEA. This CDR3 contains 10 residues. Trimming removed 7 bases at V and 6 bases at J, with 7 bases between. The CDR3, as DNA: TGCAGCGGAGGGGCCAATGAGCAGTTCTTC. It codes for CSGGANEQFF.

The chain combines TRBV2 with TRBJ2-7; perhaps TRBD1 as D (5 bases). This CDR3 has 14 residues. Trimming stripped 2 bases from V and 4 bases from J, with 12 bases between. CDR1 is SNHLY, CDR2 FYNNEI, per germline. The chain's CDR3 is CASSEQGIQYEQYF. Written as DNA, the CDR3 is TGTGCCAGCAGTGAACAGGGAATCCAGTACGAGCAGTACTTC.